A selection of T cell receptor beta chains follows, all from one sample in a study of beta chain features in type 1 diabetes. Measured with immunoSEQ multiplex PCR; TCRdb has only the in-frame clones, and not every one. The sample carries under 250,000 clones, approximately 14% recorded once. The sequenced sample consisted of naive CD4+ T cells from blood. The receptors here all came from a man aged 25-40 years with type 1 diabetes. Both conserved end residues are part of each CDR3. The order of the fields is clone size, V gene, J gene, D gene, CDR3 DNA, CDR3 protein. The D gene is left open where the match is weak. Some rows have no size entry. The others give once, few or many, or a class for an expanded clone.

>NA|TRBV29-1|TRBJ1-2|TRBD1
TGCAGCGTTGAGTGGACAGGGGGCAATGGCTACACCTTC
CSVEWTGGNGYTF
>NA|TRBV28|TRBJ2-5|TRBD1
TGTGCCAGCAGCCCGGGACAGGGAATCTACCAAGAGACCCAGTACTTC
CASSPGQGIYQETQYF
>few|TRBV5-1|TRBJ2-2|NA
TGCGCCAGCAGCTTGGTGGGACAAGAGTCCGGGGAGCTGTTTTTT
CASSLVGQESGELFF
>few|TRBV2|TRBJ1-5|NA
TGTGCCAGCAGTGAAGAGGCAGGCCTAAGCAATCAGCCCCAGCATTTT
CASSEEAGLSNQPQHF
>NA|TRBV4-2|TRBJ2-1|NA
TGTGCCAGCAGCTTGGCTCACAGCGGGAAGGGGGGTGAGCAGTTCTTC
CASSLAHSGKGGEQFF
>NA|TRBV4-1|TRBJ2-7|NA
TGCGCCAGCAGCCGGGGACAACTCGGCGGCGAGCAGTACTTC
CASSRGQLGGEQYF
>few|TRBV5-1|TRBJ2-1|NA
TGCGCCAGCAGCTTGGGCCCTAGTGTGAATGAGCAGTTCTTC
CASSLGPSVNEQFF
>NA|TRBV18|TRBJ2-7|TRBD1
TGTGCCAGCTCGGACAGGGCAACCTACGAGCAGTACTTC
CASSDRATYEQYF
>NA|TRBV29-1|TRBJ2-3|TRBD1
TGCAGCGTTGAAGGGGGGACAGGGCCGTCCGCAGATACGCAGTATTTT
CSVEGGTGPSADTQYF
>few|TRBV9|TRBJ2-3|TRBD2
TGTGCCAGCAGCCTATCAGCGGGGGGACAGGATACGCAGTATTTT
CASSLSAGGQDTQYF
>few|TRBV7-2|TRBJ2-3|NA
TGTGCCAGCAGCTCTAGGGGGGGAACAGCCAGCACAGATACGCAGTATTTT
CASSSRGGTASTDTQYF
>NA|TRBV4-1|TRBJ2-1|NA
TGCGCCAGCAGCCAAGAATGGCAGGGAACCTACAATGAGCAGTTCTTC
CASSQEWQGTYNEQFF
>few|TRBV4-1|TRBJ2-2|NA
TGCGCCAGCAGCCAAGACCTAGGGAGTAGCGGAGATCACACCGGGGAGCTGTTTTTT
CASSQDLGSSGDHTGELFF
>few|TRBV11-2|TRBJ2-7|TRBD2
TGTGCCAGCAGCTTGGGGCTAGCGGGAGGTAACGAGCAGTACTTC
CASSLGLAGGNEQYF
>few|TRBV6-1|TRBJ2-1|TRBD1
TGTGCCAGTAACCGGGACAGGGGTTACAATGAGCAGTTCTTC
CASNRDRGYNEQFF
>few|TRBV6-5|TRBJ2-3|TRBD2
TGTGCCAGCAGTTACTCCGGGGGGACGCAGTATTTT
CASSYSGGTQYF
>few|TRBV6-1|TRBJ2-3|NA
TGTGCCAGCAGTTCCGGAGAAGCGGATACGCAGTATTTT
CASSSGEADTQYF
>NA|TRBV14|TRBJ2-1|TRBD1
TGTGCCAGCAGCCGGGACAGAAACTACAATGAGCAGTTCTTC
CASSRDRNYNEQFF
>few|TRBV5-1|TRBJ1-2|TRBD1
TGCGCCAGCAGCTTCCGAACAGGGGCCTATGGCTACACCTTC
CASSFRTGAYGYTF
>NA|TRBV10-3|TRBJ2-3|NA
TGTGCCATCAGTGAAGTGGGAGGCGCAGATACGCAGTATTTT
CAISEVGGADTQYF
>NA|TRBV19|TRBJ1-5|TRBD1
TGTGCCAGTAGTACCCCTCTCAGGGGGGATCAGCCCCAGCATTTT
CASSTPLRGDQPQHF
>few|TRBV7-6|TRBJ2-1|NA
TGTGCCAGCAGCACTCCTTCCTCCTACAATGAGCAGTTCTTC
CASSTPSSYNEQFF
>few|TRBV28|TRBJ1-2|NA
TGTGCCAGCAGGGACACTCCAACTAACTATGGCTACACCTTC
CASRDTPTNYGYTF
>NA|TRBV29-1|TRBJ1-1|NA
TGCAGCGTTGTGGCAGAAAACACTGAAGCTTTCTTT
CSVVAENTEAFF
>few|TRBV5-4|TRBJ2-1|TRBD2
TGTGCCAGCAGCCCCGGGACTAGCGCCTACAATGAGCAGTTCTTC
CASSPGTSAYNEQFF
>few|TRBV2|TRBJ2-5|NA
TGTGCCAGCAGTATTCGAGGGGGGACCCAGTACTTC
CASSIRGGTQYF
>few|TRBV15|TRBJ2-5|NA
TGTGCCACCAGCCCTACGGCGGGACGGATTCAAGAGACCCAGTACTTC
CATSPTAGRIQETQYF
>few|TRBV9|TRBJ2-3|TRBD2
TGTGCCAGCAGCCCTCGGTGGGGCGGGGGGGCCACAGATACGCAGTATTTT
CASSPRWGGGATDTQYF
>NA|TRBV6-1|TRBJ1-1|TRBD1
TGTGCCCTCAGGGGGTTGAACACTGAAGCTTTCTTT
CALRGLNTEAFF
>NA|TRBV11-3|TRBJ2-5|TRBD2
TGTGCCAGCAGCGCCCGGGGACTAGCGGGCTTTGAGACCCAGTACTTC
CASSARGLAGFETQYF
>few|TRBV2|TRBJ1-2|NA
TGTGCCAGCAGTGAGCGGACAGATGGCTACACCTTC
CASSERTDGYTF
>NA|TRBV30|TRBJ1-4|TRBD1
TGTGCCTGGAGTACCCCAGAACAGGGGGCGTATTCTAGTGAAAAACTGTTTTTT
CAWSTPEQGAYSSEKLFF
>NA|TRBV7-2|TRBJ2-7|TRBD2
TGTGCCAGCAGCTATGGCGGGAGCTCCTACGAGCAGTACTTC
CASSYGGSSYEQYF
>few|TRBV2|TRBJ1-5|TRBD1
TGTGCCAGCAGCGACAGGGGGCGCGGTAATCAGCCCCAGCATTTT
CASSDRGRGNQPQHF
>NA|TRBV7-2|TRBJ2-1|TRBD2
TGTGCCAGCAGCCCGCGGCTAGCGGGAGACAATGAGCAGTTCTTC
CASSPRLAGDNEQFF
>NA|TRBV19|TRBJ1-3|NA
TGTGCCAGTATTACACCGAACCCTGGAAACACCATATATTTT
CASITPNPGNTIYF
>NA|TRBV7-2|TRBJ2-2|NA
TGTGCCAGCAGCTTAGCGAGGGCTAGCCGGTTACCCGGGGAGCTGTTTTTT
CASSLARASRLPGELFF
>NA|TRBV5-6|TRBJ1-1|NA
TGTGCCAGCAGCTTGGCTTGGCAGGGGAACACTGAAGCTTTCTTT
CASSLAWQGNTEAFF
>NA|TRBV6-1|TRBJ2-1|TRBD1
TGTGCCAGCAAATTTACCGGGACAGGGAATGAGCAGTTCTTC
CASKFTGTGNEQFF
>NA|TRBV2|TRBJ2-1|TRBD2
TGTGCCAGCAGTACCTCTAGGGGACTATACAATGAGCAGTTCTTC
CASSTSRGLYNEQFF